This is a list of T cell receptor beta chains from one sample in a study of T cell clonotyping in hematopoietic cell transplantation. Assay used: immunoSEQ multiplex PCR; TCRdb lists only in-frame clones, some missing. The sample yields 9,500 to 11,000 clones, about 77% seen once. Source: PBMCs, taken 30 days after allogeneic stem cell transplant. These receptors originate from a female patient in her 40s who had an allogeneic stem cell transplant from a related donor, so T cells may come from the graft donor. Some clones in this sample may be carry-over from other donors' samples. CDR3s include the opening cysteine and the closing phenylalanine or tryptophan. D genes are given only for firm matches. The size of a clone is reported for some rows only, either as once, few or many, or as a class for expanded clones.

cdr3_aa cdr3_nt j_call clone_size d_call v_call
CASSLELAVIQETQYF TGTGCCAGCAGCTTAGAACTAGCTGTGATCCAAGAGACCCAGTACTTC TRBJ2-5 NA NA TRBV7-2
CASSTAGGSNEQFF TGCGCCAGCAGCACTGCGGGGGGTTCCAATGAGCAGTTCTTC TRBJ2-1 NA TRBD2 TRBV4-1
CSVVGGALNTGELFF TGCAGCGTTGTAGGGGGGGCCTTAAACACCGGGGAGCTGTTTTTT TRBJ2-2 NA NA TRBV29-1
CASSEEASGSYEQYF TGTGCCAGCAGTGAAGAGGCTAGCGGGAGTTACGAGCAGTACTTC TRBJ2-7 NA TRBD2 TRBV6-1
CAWSVRGSGNTIYF TGTGCCTGGAGTGTAAGGGGGTCTGGAAACACCATATATTTT TRBJ1-3 few NA TRBV30
CASSPGGVIYGYTF TGTGCCAGTAGCCCGGGAGGAGTGATCTATGGCTACACCTTC TRBJ1-2 once NA TRBV19
CASSGGGREDTQYF TGTGCCAGCAGCGGCGGGGGGCGGGAAGATACGCAGTATTTT TRBJ2-3 NA TRBD2 TRBV7-9
CASSLDLDSGGARSDTQYF TGTGCCAGCAGCTTAGATCTGGATAGCGGGGGGGCCAGATCGGATACGCAGTATTTT TRBJ2-3 NA TRBD2 TRBV11-2
CASSHWGAGLPEAFF TGTGCCAGCAGCCACTGGGGGGCGGGGTTGCCTGAAGCTTTCTTT TRBJ1-1 NA NA TRBV6-5
CASSYEAGSYNEQFF TGTGCCAGCAGTTACGAGGCGGGGTCCTACAATGAGCAGTTCTTC TRBJ2-1 NA NA TRBV6-5
CASSRAQGASSTDTQYF TGTGCCAGCAGCCGAGCTCAGGGGGCCTCTAGCACAGATACGCAGTATTTT TRBJ2-3 NA TRBD1 TRBV7-9
CASSVDSLDTEAFF TGTGCCAGCAGCGTTGACAGCTTGGACACTGAAGCTTTCTTT TRBJ1-1 NA NA TRBV9
CASSPATRVATNEKLFF TGTGCCAGCAGCCCCGCTACAAGAGTTGCAACTAATGAAAAACTGTTTTTT TRBJ1-4 NA NA TRBV14
CATSRAGTAIYEQYF TGTGCCACCAGCAGAGCTGGGACGGCGATCTACGAGCAGTACTTC TRBJ2-7 NA NA TRBV15
CASSVGSSGRGNEQFF TGTGCCAGCAGCGTAGGGTCCAGCGGGAGGGGGAATGAGCAGTTCTTC TRBJ2-1 NA TRBD2 TRBV9
CASSSGSHGTGELFF TGTGCCAGTAGTAGCGGGAGCCACGGCACCGGGGAGCTGTTTTTT TRBJ2-2 NA TRBD2 TRBV19
CASSQASGLAGGSYNEQFF TGTGCCAGCAGCCAAGCCTCGGGGCTAGCGGGAGGTTCCTACAATGAGCAGTTCTTC TRBJ2-1 NA TRBD2 TRBV14
CASRISGSQETQYF TGTGCCAGCAGAATTAGCGGGAGTCAAGAGACCCAGTACTTC TRBJ2-5 NA TRBD2 TRBV13
CASSPPKSAYEQYF TGCGCCAGCAGCCCCCCCAAATCCGCCTACGAGCAGTACTTC TRBJ2-7 NA NA TRBV5-1
CASSYVTGRETQYF TGTGCCAGCAGTTACGTGACAGGGAGAGAGACCCAGTACTTC TRBJ2-5 NA TRBD1 TRBV6-6
CAWSIKTGANNLGYGYTF TGTGCCTGGAGTATAAAGACAGGGGCCAACAACTTAGGATATGGCTACACCTTC TRBJ1-2 NA TRBD1 TRBV30
CASSATPGTGELFF TGTGCCAGCAGTGCAACCCCGGGGACCGGGGAGCTGTTTTTT TRBJ2-2 NA NA TRBV6-4
CASSLLGARNQPQHF TGCGCCAGCAGCCTTCTAGGGGCTCGCAATCAGCCCCAGCATTTT TRBJ1-5 NA NA TRBV5-1
CASSLLLDRVNTGELFF TGTGCCAGCAGCTTATTACTAGACAGGGTGAACACCGGGGAGCTGTTTTTT TRBJ2-2 NA TRBD1 TRBV13
CASSKWEGRFEQFF TGTGCCAGTAGTAAGTGGGAGGGCCGGTTTGAGCAGTTCTTC TRBJ2-1 NA TRBD2 TRBV19
CASGMQETQYF TGTGCCAGCGGGATGCAAGAGACCCAGTACTTC TRBJ2-5 NA NA TRBV11-3
CASSFLKGGDYEQYF TGTGCCAGCAGCTTCCTGAAGGGGGGGGATTACGAGCAGTACTTC TRBJ2-7 NA NA TRBV5-6
CASSLPGEGTEAFF TGTGCCAGCAGCTTGCCAGGGGAGGGCACTGAAGCTTTCTTT TRBJ1-1 NA NA TRBV5-6
CASSDTDYEQYF TGTGCCAGCAGCGACACCGACTACGAGCAGTACTTC TRBJ2-7 NA NA TRBV11-3
CASSIPGPSSEQYF TGTGCCAGCAGTATCCCCGGGCCCAGTAGCGAGCAGTACTTC TRBJ2-7 NA NA TRBV27
CASSESSGNYNEQFF TGTGCCAGCAGTGAATCGAGCGGGAATTACAATGAGCAGTTCTTC TRBJ2-1 NA TRBD2 TRBV6-1
CASSSGLERTGELFF TGTGCCAGCAGCTCAGGACTAGAAAGAACCGGGGAGCTGTTTTTT TRBJ2-2 once TRBD2 TRBV7-9
CASSEIMTGNTIYF TGTGCCAGCAGTGAAATAATGACTGGAAACACCATATATTTT TRBJ1-3 NA NA TRBV6-1
CAATSRNYGYTF TGTGCCGCGACCTCCCGGAACTATGGCTACACCTTC TRBJ1-2 NA NA TRBV30
CASSGLAGPFNNEQFF TGTGCCAGCAGTGGGCTAGCGGGGCCGTTTAACAATGAGCAGTTCTTC TRBJ2-1 NA TRBD2 TRBV6-1
CASSDGYEQYF TGTGCCAGCAGTGATGGGTACGAGCAGTACTTC TRBJ2-7 NA NA TRBV25-1
CASSFGPYEQYF TGTGCCAGCAGTTTTGGACCCTACGAGCAGTACTTC TRBJ2-7 few NA TRBV27
CSVGLAGGVEQYF TGCAGCGTTGGACTAGCGGGAGGAGTAGAGCAGTACTTC TRBJ2-7 once TRBD2 TRBV29-1
CASSLGGHNEKLFF TGTGCCAGCAGTTTAGGGGGCCATAATGAAAAACTGTTTTTT TRBJ1-4 NA NA TRBV27
CSARLVHEQYF TGCAGTGCTCGACTAGTCCACGAGCAGTACTTC TRBJ2-7 NA NA TRBV20-1
CASSLAGAQEQYF TGTGCCAGCAGCTTAGCTGGGGCGCAGGAGCAGTACTTC TRBJ2-7 NA NA TRBV7-9
CASSLDGTYQPQHF TGTGCCAGCAGCTTGGACGGCACCTATCAGCCCCAGCATTTT TRBJ1-5 few NA TRBV5-8